This is a list of T cell receptor beta chains from one sample in a study of post-analysis software for immune sequencing data. MiXCR, run by TCRdb on the PCR reads, gives a single entry per CDR3 protein. Altogether some 690,000 distinct CDR3 sequences are present, 55% to 70% being singletons, with the ten largest covering about 11%. Sequences were obtained from blood. The source is a girl aged 2-10 years with multiple sclerosis. Each CDR3 is given with its conserved first and last residue. The D gene is left open where the match is weak. Size tells how often a clone was seen (once, few, many) or the class of an expanded clone, and some rows leave it out.

D: .; size: .; V: TRBV6-5; J: TRBJ1-2; CDR3: CASREAIYGYTF; DNA: TGTGCCAGCAGGGAGGCGATCTATGGCTACACCTTC
D: TRBD1; size: .; V: TRBV6-6; J: TRBJ1-2; CDR3: CASSYPGRQGANYGYTF; DNA: TGTGCCAGCAGTTACCCCGGAAGACAGGGGGCGAACTATGGCTACACCTTC
D: .; size: .; V: TRBV5-1; J: TRBJ2-3; CDR3: CASSWREDPTDTQYF; DNA: TGCGCCAGCAGCTGGAGGGAGGACCCCACAGATACGCAGTATTTT
D: TRBD2; size: .; V: TRBV12-3/TRBV12-4; J: TRBJ2-5; CDR3: CASSLDSGGQETQYF; DNA: TGTGCCAGCAGTTTGGATAGCGGGGGACAAGAGACCCAGTACTTC
D: .; size: .; V: TRBV7-2; J: TRBJ2-1; CDR3: CASTEQGYEQFF; DNA: TGTGCCAGCACCGAACAGGGCTATGAGCAGTTCTTC
D: TRBD2; size: .; V: TRBV10-3; J: TRBJ2-7; CDR3: CATRLADRYEQYF; DNA: TGTGCCACACGACTAGCGGACCGCTACGAGCAGTACTTC
D: .; size: .; V: TRBV24-1; J: TRBJ2-1; CDR3: CATQGRAHNEQFF; DNA: TGTGCCACCCAGGGCAGGGCCCACAATGAGCAGTTCTTC
D: .; size: few; V: TRBV7-9; J: TRBJ1-6; CDR3: CASSFGVGDSPLHF; DNA: TGTGCCAGCAGCTTCGGAGTAGGGGATTCACCCCTCCACTTT
D: TRBD1; size: .; V: TRBV6-1; J: TRBJ2-3; CDR3: CASSPRTGASRADTQYF; DNA: TGTGCCAGCAGTCCCCGGACAGGGGCATCGAGGGCAGATACGCAGTATTTT
D: TRBD1; size: .; V: TRBV5-1; J: TRBJ2-3; CDR3: CASSPRDRGRDTDTQYF; DNA: TGCGCCAGCAGCCCCAGGGACAGGGGGCGCGACACAGATACGCAGTATTTT
D: .; size: .; V: TRBV29-1; J: TRBJ2-1; CDR3: CSVFGGNEQFF; DNA: TGCAGCGTTTTCGGAGGGAATGAGCAGTTCTTC
D: .; size: .; V: TRBV6-5; J: TRBJ2-7; CDR3: CASSSGAGAYEQYF; DNA: TGTGCCAGCAGCTCCGGGGCAGGGGCCTACGAGCAGTACTTC
D: .; size: .; V: TRBV4-3; J: TRBJ2-1; CDR3: CASSQDTWRGSYNEQFF; DNA: TGCGCCAGCAGCCAAGATACGTGGCGAGGGTCCTACAATGAGCAGTTCTTC
D: .; size: .; V: TRBV7-2; J: TRBJ2-5; CDR3: CASSLWGPGETQYF; DNA: TGTGCCAGCAGCTTATGGGGGCCTGGGGAGACCCAGTACTTC
D: .; size: .; V: TRBV20-1; J: TRBJ2-5; CDR3: CSARGVGDQETQYF; DNA: TGCAGTGCTCGGGGAGTAGGGGACCAAGAGACCCAGTACTTC
D: TRBD2; size: .; V: TRBV5-1; J: TRBJ2-7; CDR3: CASSLGLLAGDYEQYF; DNA: TGCGCCAGCAGCTTGGGTTTGCTAGCGGGGGACTACGAGCAGTACTTC
D: TRBD1; size: .; V: TRBV7-2; J: TRBJ2-1; CDR3: CASKPWGTGTTNEQFF; DNA: TGTGCCAGCAAGCCGTGGGGGACAGGGACGACCAATGAGCAGTTCTTC
D: TRBD2; size: once; V: TRBV7-2; J: TRBJ2-3; CDR3: CASSPRSGGGSSTDTQYF; DNA: TGTGCCAGCAGTCCCCGTAGCGGGGGGGGATCTAGCACAGATACGCAGTATTTT
D: .; size: .; V: TRBV29-1; J: TRBJ2-6; CDR3: CSVEFGHLQSGANVLTF; DNA: TGCAGCGTTGAATTCGGGCATCTCCAATCTGGGGCCAACGTCCTGACTTTC
D: .; size: once; V: TRBV5-1; J: TRBJ2-3; CDR3: CASSLDATDMQYF; DNA: TGCGCCAGCAGTTTAGACGCCACAGATATGCAGTATTTT
D: .; size: few; V: TRBV20-1; J: TRBJ2-7; CDR3: CSASLHPTAPYEQYF; DNA: TGCAGTGCTAGTCTCCACCCGACAGCCCCCTACGAGCAGTACTTC
D: .; size: .; V: TRBV4-2; J: TRBJ2-1; CDR3: CASSQDRVEGLYNEQFF; DNA: TGTGCCAGCAGCCAAGATCGCGTGGAGGGACTCTACAATGAGCAGTTCTTC
D: .; size: .; V: TRBV12-3/TRBV12-4; J: TRBJ2-1; CDR3: CASSRGLAGEQFF; DNA: TGTGCCAGCAGCCGGGGGCTTGCGGGAGAGCAGTTCTTC
D: .; size: .; V: TRBV25-1; J: TRBJ2-7; CDR3: CASGPRAMSYEQYF; DNA: TGTGCCAGCGGCCCGCGGGCAATGTCCTACGAGCAGTACTTC
D: .; size: .; V: TRBV10-2; J: TRBJ2-7; CDR3: CASSGGANSYEQYF; DNA: TGCGCCAGCAGTGGGGGGGCGAACTCCTACGAGCAGTACTTC
D: TRBD2; size: .; V: TRBV5-1; J: TRBJ2-3; CDR3: CASSPAAAGEVGTQYF; DNA: TGCGCCAGCAGCCCCGCGGCGGCGGGAGAAGTAGGTACGCAGTATTTT
D: .; size: few; V: TRBV20-1; J: TRBJ2-3; CDR3: CSARGMFLDTDTQYF; DNA: TGCAGTGCTAGAGGGATGTTTTTAGATACAGATACGCAGTATTTT
D: TRBD1; size: .; V: TRBV12-3/TRBV12-4; J: TRBJ1-2; CDR3: CASNTPWEGGDYGYTF; DNA: TGTGCCAGCAATACGCCCTGGGAAGGGGGCGATTATGGCTACACCTTC
D: TRBD2; size: once; V: TRBV6-2/TRBV6-3; J: TRBJ2-1; CDR3: CASSHLIAGGTYNEQFF; DNA: TGTGCCAGCAGTCACCTTATAGCGGGGGGAACCTACAATGAGCAGTTCTTC
D: .; size: .; V: TRBV7-2; J: TRBJ2-5; CDR3: CASSLGVSTQETQYF; DNA: TGTGCCAGCAGCTTAGGGGTTAGCACCCAAGAGACCCAGTACTTC
D: .; size: .; V: TRBV9; J: TRBJ2-6; CDR3: CASSEAVRNSGPGANVLTF; DNA: TGTGCCAGCAGCGAGGCAGTAAGAAATTCGGGCCCTGGGGCCAACGTCCTGACTTTC
D: .; size: .; V: TRBV5-5; J: TRBJ1-2; CDR3: CASTSDRGPRYGYTF; DNA: TGTGCCAGCACTTCAGACAGAGGCCCCCGCTATGGCTACACCTTC
D: .; size: .; V: TRBV5-5; J: TRBJ2-1; CDR3: CASSTVHRALNEQFF; DNA: TGTGCCAGCAGCACCGTTCACAGGGCCCTCAATGAGCAGTTCTTC
D: .; size: few; V: TRBV6-5; J: TRBJ1-5; CDR3: CASSQNSNQPQHF; DNA: TGTGCCAGCAGTCAGAATAGCAATCAGCCCCAGCATTTT
D: .; size: .; V: TRBV7-9; J: TRBJ2-7; CDR3: CASSAHSGGSSYNEQYF; DNA: TGTGCCAGCAGCGCCCATAGCGGAGGGAGCTCCTACAATGAGCAGTACTTC
D: TRBD1; size: few; V: TRBV7-9; J: TRBJ2-1; CDR3: CASSWTGGEGDEQFF; DNA: TGTGCCAGCAGCTGGACAGGGGGCGAAGGCGATGAGCAGTTCTTC
D: TRBD1; size: .; V: TRBV28; J: TRBJ2-5; CDR3: CASSHRGQETQYF; DNA: TGTGCCAGCAGTCACAGGGGGCAGGAGACCCAGTACTTC
D: TRBD1; size: .; V: TRBV6-1; J: TRBJ2-4; CDR3: CASSDWTGKNIQYF; DNA: TGTGCCAGCAGTGATTGGACAGGGAAGAACATTCAGTACTTC
D: TRBD2; size: .; V: TRBV4-1; J: TRBJ2-1; CDR3: CASSHIAGEAAYNEQFF; DNA: TGCGCCAGCAGCCACATAGCGGGAGAGGCGGCCTACAATGAGCAGTTCTTC
D: TRBD2; size: few; V: TRBV5-1; J: TRBJ2-5; CDR3: CASSFGSGGGETQYF; DNA: TGCGCCAGCAGCTTCGGATCGGGAGGCGGAGAGACCCAGTACTTC
D: TRBD1; size: .; V: TRBV12-3/TRBV12-4; J: TRBJ1-5; CDR3: CASSSGQGQSNQPQHF; DNA: TGTGCCAGCAGTTCGGGACAGGGCCAAAGCAATCAGCCCCAGCATTTT
D: TRBD2; size: .; V: TRBV7-9; J: TRBJ2-4; CDR3: CASSLGSGTSAKNIQYF; DNA: TGTGCCAGCAGCTTAGGCTCCGGGACTAGCGCCAAAAACATTCAGTACTTC
D: TRBD2; size: .; V: TRBV11-2; J: TRBJ2-7; CDR3: CASSPPLAYEQYF; DNA: TGTGCCAGCAGCCCCCCACTAGCGTACGAGCAGTACTTC
D: .; size: .; V: TRBV9; J: TRBJ2-7; CDR3: CASSVGPGADEQYF; DNA: TGTGCCAGCAGCGTAGGGCCGGGGGCGGATGAGCAGTACTTC
D: .; size: .; V: TRBV12-3/TRBV12-4; J: TRBJ2-5; CDR3: CASSLTALRETQYF; DNA: TGTGCCAGCAGTTTAACAGCCCTCCGGGAGACCCAGTACTTC
D: .; size: .; V: TRBV7-2; J: TRBJ1-1; CDR3: CASSLDGQLNTEAFF; DNA: TGTGCCAGCAGCTTAGATGGACAGTTGAACACTGAAGCTTTCTTT
D: .; size: .; V: TRBV6-5; J: TRBJ2-3; CDR3: CASSGEPKGTQYF; DNA: TGTGCCAGCTCCGGTGAGCCGAAGGGGACGCAGTATTTT
D: .; size: .; V: TRBV25-1; J: TRBJ1-5; CDR3: CASSESSGWDSNQPQHF; DNA: TGTGCCAGCAGTGAATCTTCAGGGTGGGATAGCAATCAGCCCCAGCATTTT